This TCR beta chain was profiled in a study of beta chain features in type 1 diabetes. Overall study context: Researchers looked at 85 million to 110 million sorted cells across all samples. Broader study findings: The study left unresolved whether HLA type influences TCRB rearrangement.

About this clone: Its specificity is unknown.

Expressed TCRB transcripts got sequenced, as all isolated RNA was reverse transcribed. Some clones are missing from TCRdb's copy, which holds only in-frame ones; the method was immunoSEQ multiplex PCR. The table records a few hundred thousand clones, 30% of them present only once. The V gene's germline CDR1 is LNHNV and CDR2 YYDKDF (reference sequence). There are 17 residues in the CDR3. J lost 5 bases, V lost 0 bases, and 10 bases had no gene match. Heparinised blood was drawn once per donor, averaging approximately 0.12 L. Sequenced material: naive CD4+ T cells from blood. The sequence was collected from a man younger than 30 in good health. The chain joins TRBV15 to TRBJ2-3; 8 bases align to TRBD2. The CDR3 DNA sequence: TGTGCCACCAGCAGAGATTCGGGGAGACTAGCGCTAGATACGCAGTATTTT. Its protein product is CATSRDSGRLALDTQYF.